This T cell receptor (beta chain) originates from a study of human T cells and chemical hapten exposure. Time point defined: patch test 1, 2 weeks after DPC sensitization. The treatment was: therapeutic diphenylcyclopropenone sensitization with weekly scalp DPC. The study extracted total RNA from unfractionated whole blood. A single record per CDR3 protein comes from TCRdb applying MiXCR to the RACE reads. The data show 39,000 or so distinct CDR3 sequences, 3.5% to 4% seen once. This clonotype was picked up many times. The antigen remains unidentified. Overall study results and limits: Expanded TCRs formed significantly more large CDR3 similarity clusters than controls.

This TCR derives from a man aged 45-65 years with alopecia areata. Some clones in this sample may be carry-over from other donors' samples. The source was whole blood, collected in connection with sensitization to the hapten diphenylcyclopropenone (DPC).

The CDR3 region is CASSLVGLRETQYF. The CDR3 DNA reads TGTGCCAGCAGCTTAGTTGGTTTGAGAGAGACCCAGTACTTC. The chain combines TRBV11-1 with TRBJ2-5; D gene unclear. CDR3 length: 14 residues. The V gene's germline CDR1 is SGHAT and CDR2 FQDESV (reference sequence). V was trimmed by 1 base and J by 4 bases, leaving 10 bases between them.